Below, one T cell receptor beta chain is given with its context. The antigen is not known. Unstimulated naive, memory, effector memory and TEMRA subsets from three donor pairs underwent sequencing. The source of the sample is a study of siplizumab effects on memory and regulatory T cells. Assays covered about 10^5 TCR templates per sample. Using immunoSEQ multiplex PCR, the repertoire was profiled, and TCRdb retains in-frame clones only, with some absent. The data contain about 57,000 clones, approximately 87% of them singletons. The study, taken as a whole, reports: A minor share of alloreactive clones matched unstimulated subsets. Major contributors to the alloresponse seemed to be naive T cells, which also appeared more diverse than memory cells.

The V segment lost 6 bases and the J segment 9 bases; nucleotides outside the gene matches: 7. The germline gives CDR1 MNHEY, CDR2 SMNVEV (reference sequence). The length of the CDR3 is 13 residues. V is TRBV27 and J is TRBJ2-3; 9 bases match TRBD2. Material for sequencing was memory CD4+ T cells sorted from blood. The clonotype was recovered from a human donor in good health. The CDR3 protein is CASRSVAGDTQYF. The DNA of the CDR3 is TGTGCCAGCAGGTCGGTAGCGGGAGACACGCAGTATTTT.